A selection of T cell receptor beta chains follows, all from one sample in a study of Ad26.COV2.S vaccination and SARS-CoV-2 variants. Method: immunoSEQ multiplex PCR; TCRdb's copy keeps in-frame clones and lacks some. The sample carries roughly 450,000 clones, about 93% recorded once. Sequenced here: peripheral blood, sampled in a trial of Ad26.COV2.S vaccine versus placebo. These receptors were collected from a person between 18 and 65 years old who received the Ad26.COV2.S COVID-19 vaccine or a placebo. Each CDR3 is given with its conserved first and last residue. Each record gives: J gene, D gene, clone size, V gene, CDR3 DNA, CDR3 protein. The D gene is left open where the match is weak. Part of the rows lack a size; the others show once, few, many or a class for expanded clones.

TRBJ1-1,NA,NA,TRBV7-2,TGTGCCAGCAGCCCCTCCGGGACAAGAACTGAAGCTTTCTTT,CASSPSGTRTEAFF
TRBJ1-1,NA,NA,TRBV6-5,TGTGCCAGCAGTTACGGAGTGGGTCTTGAAGCTTTCTTT,CASSYGVGLEAFF
TRBJ1-5,TRBD1,NA,TRBV19,TGTGCCAGTAGTACCCAGACAGGGGGCCAGCCCCAGCATTTT,CASSTQTGGQPQHF
TRBJ2-5,TRBD2,NA,TRBV28,TGTGCCAGCAGCCCAGCGGGAGGCCCGGGGGAGACCCAGTACTTC,CASSPAGGPGETQYF
TRBJ1-1,NA,NA,TRBV20-1,TGCAGTGCTTACGACAGGGAAGCTTTCTTT,CSAYDREAFF
TRBJ1-1,NA,NA,TRBV7-2,TGTGCCAGCAGCCGTGGTTGGGGCACTGAAGCTTTCTTT,CASSRGWGTEAFF
TRBJ1-3,TRBD1,NA,TRBV6-1,TGTGCCAGCAGTGTGATTGGGACAGGGGGCAGTTGGTCTGGAAACACCATATATTTT,CASSVIGTGGSWSGNTIYF
TRBJ2-1,TRBD2,NA,TRBV7-3,TGTGCCGGCAGCCCGGGGACTAGCGGGAGTCAGAATGAGCAGTTCTTC,CAGSPGTSGSQNEQFF
TRBJ1-2,NA,NA,TRBV6-1,TGTGCCAGCAGTGATCAGAGAGGGATGGGTGGCTACACCTTC,CASSDQRGMGGYTF
TRBJ2-1,NA,NA,TRBV18,TGTGCCAGCTCACCACCGTCCTACAATGAGCAGTTCTTC,CASSPPSYNEQFF
TRBJ2-3,TRBD2,NA,TRBV28,TGTGCCAGCACATCAGGCGGGAGTAGCGATACGCAGTATTTT,CASTSGGSSDTQYF
TRBJ2-2,NA,few,TRBV12-2,TGTGCAAGTCGCTTAACTTACCTCGGCGGGGAGCTGTTTTTT,CASRLTYLGGELFF
TRBJ1-1,NA,NA,TRBV9,TGTGCCAGCAGCGTAGGGGATATGAACACTGAAGCTTTCTTT,CASSVGDMNTEAFF
TRBJ2-5,NA,NA,TRBV29-1,TGCAGCACAATTGACACAACCCAGTACTTC,CSTIDTTQYF
TRBJ1-4,NA,NA,TRBV18,TGTGCCAGCTCCCTTTACAGCACAACTAATGAAAAACTGTTTTTT,CASSLYSTTNEKLFF
TRBJ2-7,NA,NA,TRBV7-6,TGTGCCAGCAGCCTGCTACAGGGTACCAACTACGAGCAGTACTTC,CASSLLQGTNYEQYF
TRBJ2-1,NA,NA,TRBV5-1,TGCGCCAGCAGCTTGATTTGGAGTCGGGAGCGTTGGAATGAGCAGTTCTTC,CASSLIWSRERWNEQFF
TRBJ2-7,NA,NA,TRBV29-1,TGCAGCGTTGAAGACAAAGACAGCTCCTACGAGCAGTACTTC,CSVEDKDSSYEQYF
TRBJ1-2,TRBD1,NA,TRBV9,TGTGCCAGCAAACTTGGGACAGGGGGCTTAGGTGGCTACACCTTC,CASKLGTGGLGGYTF
TRBJ2-7,TRBD2,NA,TRBV18,TGTGCCAGCTCACCACCGCTAGCGGGAGCCTACGAGCAGTACTTC,CASSPPLAGAYEQYF
TRBJ1-1,NA,few,TRBV7-9,TGTGCCAGCAGCCACGGGCGCGGCACTGAAGCTTTCTTT,CASSHGRGTEAFF
TRBJ1-6,NA,NA,TRBV5-3,TGTGCCAGAAGCTTGTTTTGGGAGCAACCGGGACAAAATTCACCCCTCCACTTT,CARSLFWEQPGQNSPLHF
TRBJ2-1,NA,NA,TRBV7-2,TGTGCCAGCAGCTTCCCGGCGGGCAATGAGCAGTTCTTC,CASSFPAGNEQFF
TRBJ2-7,NA,NA,TRBV7-9,TGTGCCAGCAGCTTAGGGGATGCCGGCGAGCAGTACTTC,CASSLGDAGEQYF
TRBJ2-7,TRBD2,once,TRBV4-3,TGCGCCAGCAGCCTGTTAGCGGGTACCTACTCCTACGAGCAGTACTTC,CASSLLAGTYSYEQYF
TRBJ1-1,TRBD1,NA,TRBV27,TGTGCCAGCAGTCCCACGACAGGGAGTAACACTGAAGCTTTCTTT,CASSPTTGSNTEAFF
TRBJ1-3,NA,NA,TRBV7-2,TGTGCCAGCAGCCCATGGGCCGGAAACACCATATATTTT,CASSPWAGNTIYF
TRBJ1-2,NA,NA,TRBV4-1,TGCGCCAGCAGCCAAGACCCCCGGCAAACAGGCTACACCTTC,CASSQDPRQTGYTF
TRBJ2-2,NA,NA,TRBV10-3,TGTGCCATCATGAGAGGGCCGAACACCGGGGAGCTGTTTTTT,CAIMRGPNTGELFF
TRBJ1-4,NA,once,TRBV7-6,TGTGCCAGCAGCTCCAAGGGGGGTTTCCGTGAAAAACTGTTTTTT,CASSSKGGFREKLFF
TRBJ1-4,NA,NA,TRBV6-1,TGTGCCAGCAGTGAAGTGACGGGAATCCCCAATGAAAAACTGTTTTTT,CASSEVTGIPNEKLFF
TRBJ1-1,NA,NA,TRBV5-5,TGTGCCAGCAGCTTGGGTGGGACGTTGAACACTGAAGCTTTCTTT,CASSLGGTLNTEAFF
TRBJ2-5,NA,NA,TRBV24-1,TGTGCCACCAGTGACCGCGACGCCAGCCTCCAAGAGACCCAGTACTTC,CATSDRDASLQETQYF
TRBJ1-2,NA,NA,TRBV10-1,TGCGCCAGCAGGGAATGGGGCAGGGTTCGGGGCTACACCTTC,CASREWGRVRGYTF
TRBJ1-3,TRBD1,NA,TRBV9,TGTGCCAGCAGCGTCCAACAGGGGTATCAGTGGGACACCATATATTTT,CASSVQQGYQWDTIYF
TRBJ2-1,NA,NA,TRBV19,TGTGCCAGTAGTATAAGGGTACAGGGCTACAATGAGCAGTTCTTC,CASSIRVQGYNEQFF
TRBJ2-7,NA,NA,TRBV11-2,TGTGCCAGCAGCTTAACGGTCCAAAGCTCCTACGAGCAGTACTTC,CASSLTVQSSYEQYF
TRBJ2-3,NA,NA,TRBV18,TGTGCCAGCTCACCTGATTTAGCAGATACGCAGTATTTT,CASSPDLADTQYF
TRBJ2-2,TRBD2,NA,TRBV7-3,TGTGCCAGCAGCGGGAGTGGGACTAGAGAAACCGGGGAGCTGTTTTTT,CASSGSGTRETGELFF
TRBJ1-2,NA,NA,TRBV12-5,TGTGCTAGCTCGCTGGCGGGGATTTATGGCTACACCTTC,CASSLAGIYGYTF
TRBJ2-3,NA,NA,TRBV7-3,TGTGCCAGCAGCTTAAGAGGGAGAGATACGCAGTATTTT,CASSLRGRDTQYF
TRBJ1-1,NA,NA,TRBV4-3,TGCGCCAGCAGCCAAGATTTCAGTATTAACACTGAAGCTTTCTTT,CASSQDFSINTEAFF
TRBJ2-1,NA,NA,TRBV7-3,TGTGCCAGCAGCTTATATGGGACGGACTCCTACAATGAGCAGTTCTTC,CASSLYGTDSYNEQFF
TRBJ2-2,TRBD1,NA,TRBV4-3,TGCGCCAGCAGCCAAGTAAATATGGGGACAGGCGCGAACACCGGGGAGCTGTTTTTT,CASSQVNMGTGANTGELFF
TRBJ2-7,TRBD1,NA,TRBV29-1,TGCAGCGTTGTTATATGGAGGACAGGGATCAACGAGCAGTACTTC,CSVVIWRTGINEQYF
TRBJ2-7,NA,NA,TRBV19,TGTGCCAGTGCTGCGGGACAGAACTACGAGCAGTACTTC,CASAAGQNYEQYF
TRBJ2-3,NA,NA,TRBV6-2/TRBV6-3,TGTGCCAGCAGTTGGTCGCAGAGCACAGATACGCAGTATTTT,CASSWSQSTDTQYF
TRBJ2-5,TRBD1,NA,TRBV27,TGTGCCAGCAGTTCGACAGGGGGCAGGGAGACCCAGTACTTC,CASSSTGGRETQYF
TRBJ2-7,TRBD1,NA,TRBV3-1/TRBV3-2,TGTGCCAGCAGCTCCGGACAGGAAAACTCCTACGAGCAGTACTTC,CASSSGQENSYEQYF